This TCR beta chain was profiled in a study of regulatory T cells in long-lasting Graves disease. With iRepertoire HTBI primers and Arm-PCR of CDR3 regions, TCR beta libraries were built. In TCRdb, the multiplex PCR reads were re-called with MiXCR into one record per CDR3 protein. The sample has 400,000 to 500,000 distinct CDR3 sequences; under 25% are singletons. Germline CDR1 and CDR2: GTSNPN and SVGIG (reference sequence). The V end lost 0 bases, the J end lost 2 bases, and 7 bases lay between the germline ends. The CDR3 runs to 13 residues. Study outcomes and limitations: Persistent-disease Graves' patients showed less TCR diversity than new cases.

This clonotype was observed many times. Antigen: not known. The time point here: persistent/refractory GD, antithyroid drugs over 5 years with positive TRAb. Researchers made the TCR library from RNA that was extracted from PBMCs. This clonotype was sampled from a female donor with Graves disease. The chain couples TRBV30 to TRBJ1-2, with D possibly TRBD1 on 5 matching bases. The starting material was peripheral blood mononuclear cells (PBMCs), obtained when the disease was refractory, from a patient treated with antithyroid drugs. CDR3 protein: CAWSVEGNYGYTF. The CDR3 coding sequence is TGTGCCTGGAGTGTGGAGGGGAACTATGGCTACACCTTC.